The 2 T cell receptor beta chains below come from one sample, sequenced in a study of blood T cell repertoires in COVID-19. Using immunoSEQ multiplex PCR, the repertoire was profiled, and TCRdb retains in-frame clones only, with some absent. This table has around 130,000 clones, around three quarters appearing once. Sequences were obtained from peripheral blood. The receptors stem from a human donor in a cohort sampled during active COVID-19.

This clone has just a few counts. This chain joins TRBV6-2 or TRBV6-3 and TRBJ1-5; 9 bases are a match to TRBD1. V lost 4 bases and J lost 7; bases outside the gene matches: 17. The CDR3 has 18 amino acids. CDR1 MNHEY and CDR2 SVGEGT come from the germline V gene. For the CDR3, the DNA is TGTGCCAGCAGTTGGACAGGGACAGGGATGAGGGCAAGCCAGCCCCAGCATTTT. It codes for CASSWTGTGMRASQPQHF.

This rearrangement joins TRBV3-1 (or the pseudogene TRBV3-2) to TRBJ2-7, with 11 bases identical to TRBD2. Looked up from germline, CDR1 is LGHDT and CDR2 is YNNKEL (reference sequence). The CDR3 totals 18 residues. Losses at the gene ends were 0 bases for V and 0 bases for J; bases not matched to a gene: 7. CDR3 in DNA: TGTGCCAGCAGCCAAGATACTAGCGGGGGACTCCTCTCCTACGAGCAGTACTTC. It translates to CASSQDTSGGLLSYEQYF.